This T cell receptor (beta chain) was captured by sequencing in a study of cytomegalovirus exposure and HLA in healthy donors. Study details: In a later analysis, it was reported that the 120 validation repertoires had been produced on the same platform as the 666 repertoires belonging to the first cohort. Study-wide findings and caveats: According to a subsequent analysis, TCR clusters identified in the first cohort showed a tendency to co-occur across the 100 to 150 validation repertoires. Whilst most TCR sequences proved rare, a subset of public TCRs occurred across many donors.

V lost 6 bases to trimming and J lost 6 bases, with 15 bases between them. The germline V gene encodes CDR1 MNHEY and CDR2 SVGAGI. CDR3 length: 14 amino acids. Profiled with immunoSEQ multiplex PCR; TCRdb holds only in-frame clones, not every one. The sample lists 280,000 or so clones; approximately 90% were seen once. For this clone: Its matching antigen is unknown.

The TCR originated in a woman younger than 35 in good health and CMV-seronegative. The chain couples TRBV6-5 to TRBJ2-1; maybe TRBD1 (5 bases). The sequenced material came from PBMCs. The CDR3 region has the DNA TGTGCCAGCAGCTTACAGAGGACATCCAATGAGCAGTTCTTC. As protein: CASSLQRTSNEQFF.